These T cell receptor beta chains were read from a single sample in a study of shared T cell receptors in the human thymus. The data were produced by immunoSEQ multiplex PCR, yet TCRdb's version contains in-frame clones alone and is incomplete. Of roughly 410,000 clones listed, just under 95% are singletons. Input material: thymocytes. Receptors originate from a human donor. Each CDR3 is given with its conserved first and last residue. A D gene is named only where the DNA matches it firmly. Clone size is shown for a subset of rows, as once, few, many or a class of expanded clone.

J | size | V | D | CDR3 | DNA
TRBJ2-7 | NA | TRBV6-5 | NA | CASLGGPFYEQYF | TGTGCCAGCCTTGGGGGACCTTTCTACGAGCAGTACTTC
TRBJ2-7 | NA | TRBV27 | TRBD2 | CASSPGLAGGGYEQYF | TGTGCCAGCAGTCCCGGACTAGCGGGAGGTGGCTACGAGCAGTACTTC
TRBJ2-3 | NA | TRBV2 | NA | CASSEGRVYTDTQYF | TGTGCCAGCAGCGAGGGGCGAGTTTATACAGATACGCAGTATTTT
TRBJ2-7 | NA | TRBV7-7 | NA | CASSLRDAGSEQYF | TGTGCCAGCAGCTTACGAGATGCGGGAAGCGAGCAGTACTTC
TRBJ1-1 | NA | TRBV7-9 | NA | CASSPPGDTEAFF | TGTGCCAGCAGCCCACCGGGGGACACTGAAGCTTTCTTT
TRBJ2-3 | NA | TRBV27 | TRBD2 | CASRIAGEGDTQYF | TGTGCCAGCAGAATAGCGGGAGAGGGGGATACGCAGTATTTT
TRBJ2-6 | NA | TRBV10-3 | TRBD1 | CAISAGQGRPGANVLTF | TGTGCCATCAGTGCGGGACAGGGGAGACCTGGGGCCAACGTCCTGACTTTC
TRBJ2-7 | NA | TRBV4-1 | NA | CASSHRITYEQYF | TGCGCCAGCAGCCATCGGATCACCTACGAGCAGTACTTC
TRBJ2-4 | NA | TRBV2 | TRBD2 | CASSPGFSGRWSAKNIQYF | TGTGCCAGCAGCCCAGGTTTTAGCGGGAGATGGAGTGCCAAAAACATTCAGTACTTC
TRBJ2-2 | NA | TRBV7-9 | TRBD1 | CASSGTGGPKSVGELFF | TGTGCCAGCAGCGGTACAGGGGGCCCGAAGTCGGTCGGGGAGCTGTTTTTT
TRBJ2-1 | NA | TRBV6-1 | TRBD1 | CASSNSWTGDNEQFF | TGTGCCAGCTCGAATTCCTGGACAGGCGACAATGAGCAGTTCTTC
TRBJ2-5 | once | TRBV7-6 | NA | CASSSRSARDIVGTQYF | TGTGCCAGCAGCTCCCGGAGTGCTAGAGACATTGTAGGGACCCAGTACTTC
TRBJ2-7 | NA | TRBV18 | NA | CASSPSNSNKRDSFSYEQYF | TGTGCCAGCTCACCATCCAACTCCAATAAACGAGATAGCTTTTCCTACGAGCAGTACTTC
TRBJ1-4 | NA | TRBV25-1 | NA | CASSEREGQPATNEKLFF | TGTGCCAGCAGTGAAAGGGAGGGGCAACCGGCAACTAATGAAAAACTGTTTTTT
TRBJ2-3 | NA | TRBV11-3 | TRBD2 | CASSLDSSGSTDTQYF | TGTGCCAGCAGCTTAGACTCTAGCGGAAGCACAGATACGCAGTATTTT
TRBJ2-7 | NA | TRBV5-6 | TRBD1 | CASSRQGLLYEQYF | TGTGCCAGCAGCCGACAGGGCCTCCTCTACGAGCAGTACTTC
TRBJ2-3 | NA | TRBV11-2 | NA | CASSLVGGPTDTQYF | TGTGCCAGCAGCTTAGTTGGAGGTCCAACAGATACGCAGTATTTT
TRBJ1-2 | NA | TRBV9 | TRBD1 | CASSVGQGLVDYGYTF | TGTGCCAGCAGCGTAGGACAGGGGTTAGTTGACTATGGCTACACCTTC
TRBJ1-2 | NA | TRBV14 | NA | CASSQDGLGAVDGYTF | TGTGCCAGCAGCCAAGATGGGCTGGGGGCCGTCGATGGCTACACCTTC
TRBJ1-5 | NA | TRBV5-1 | NA | CASSLDSPSNQPQHF | TGCGCCAGCAGCTTGGACAGTCCTAGCAATCAGCCCCAGCATTTT
TRBJ2-1 | NA | TRBV27 | NA | CASSYGKNNEQFF | TGTGCCAGCAGTTACGGGAAGAACAATGAGCAGTTCTTC
TRBJ1-5 | NA | TRBV5-8 | NA | CASGGGISNQPQHF | TGTGCCAGCGGGGGAGGAATTAGCAATCAGCCCCAGCATTTT
TRBJ2-6 | NA | TRBV7-9 | NA | CASSSKGSSGANVLTF | TGTGCCAGCAGCTCAAAGGGAAGTTCCGGGGCCAACGTCCTGACTTTC
TRBJ1-3 | NA | TRBV11-2 | NA | CASSLVQAGNTIYF | TGTGCCAGCAGCTTAGTGCAGGCTGGAAACACCATATATTTT
TRBJ2-1 | NA | TRBV9 | NA | CASSVVPTYNEQFF | TGTGCCAGCAGCGTAGTTCCAACCTACAATGAGCAGTTCTTC